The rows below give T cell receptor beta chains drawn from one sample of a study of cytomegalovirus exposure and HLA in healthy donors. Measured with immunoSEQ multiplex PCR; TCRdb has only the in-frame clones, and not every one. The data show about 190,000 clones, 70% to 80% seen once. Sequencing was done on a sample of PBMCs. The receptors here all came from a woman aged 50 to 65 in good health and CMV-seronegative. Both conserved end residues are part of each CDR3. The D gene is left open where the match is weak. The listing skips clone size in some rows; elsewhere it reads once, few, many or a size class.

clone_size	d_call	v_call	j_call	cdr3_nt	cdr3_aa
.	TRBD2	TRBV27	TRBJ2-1	TGTGCCAGCAGTTTATATGGGGGGGGGAGGCCCTACAATGAGCAGTTCTTC	CASSLYGGGRPYNEQFF
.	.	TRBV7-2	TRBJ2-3	TGTGCCAGCAGCTTAGCGCGGAGTCGGGGAACAGATACGCAGTATTTT	CASSLARSRGTDTQYF
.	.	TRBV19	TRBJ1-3	TGTGCCAGTGGCCGCCTCTCCGGAAACACCATATATTTT	CASGRLSGNTIYF
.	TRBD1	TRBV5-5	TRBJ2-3	TGTGCCAGCAGCTTAACCGGGACAGGGGGAATAGATACGCAGTATTTT	CASSLTGTGGIDTQYF
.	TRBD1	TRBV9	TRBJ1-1	TGTGCCAGCAGCGTAGTACCGACAGGGAGGAGCACTGAAGCTTTCTTT	CASSVVPTGRSTEAFF
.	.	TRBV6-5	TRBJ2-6	TGTGCCAGCAGTTGGGGCCGCGGGGCCAACGTCCTGACTTTC	CASSWGRGANVLTF
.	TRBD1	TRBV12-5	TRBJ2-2	TGTGCTAGTGGTGTCACAGGGGTCCCCACCGGGGAGCTGTTTTTT	CASGVTGVPTGELFF
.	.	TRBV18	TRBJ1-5	TGTGCCTCGAGGGTCCCCAATCAGCCCCAGCATTTT	CASRVPNQPQHF
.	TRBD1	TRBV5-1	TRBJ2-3	TGCGCCAGCAGCTTGGCGCAGGGGGCCGTTGTAGATACGCAGTATTTT	CASSLAQGAVVDTQYF
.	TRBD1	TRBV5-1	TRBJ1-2	TGCGCCAGCAGCTTGGGGCAGGGGGCGAAAGGCTACACCTTC	CASSLGQGAKGYTF
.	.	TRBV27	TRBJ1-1	TGTGCCAGCAGTCTCCTGGGGAGCATGAACACTGAAGCTTTCTTT	CASSLLGSMNTEAFF
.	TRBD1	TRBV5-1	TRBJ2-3	TGCGCCAGCAGCTTGGAGGGACAGGGGTTAGATACGCAGTATTTT	CASSLEGQGLDTQYF
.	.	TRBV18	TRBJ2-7	TGTGCCAGCTCACCACCAACACATAATTACGAGCAGTACTTC	CASSPPTHNYEQYF
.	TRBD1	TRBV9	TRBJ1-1	TGTGCCAGCAGCGTACGACAGGGGGCGGCCACTGAAGCTTTCTTT	CASSVRQGAATEAFF
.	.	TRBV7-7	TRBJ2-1	TGTGCTAGCAGCACCAACCCTGAGGGCAATGAGCAGTTCTTC	CASSTNPEGNEQFF
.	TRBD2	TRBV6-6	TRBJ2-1	TGTGCCAGCAGTCTTCTAGCGGGAGGGAGTGGTGAGCAGTTCTTC	CASSLLAGGSGEQFF
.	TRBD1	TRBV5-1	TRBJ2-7	TGCGCCAGCAGCGTGGGCGGTGGGACAGGCTCCTACGAGCAGTACTTC	CASSVGGGTGSYEQYF
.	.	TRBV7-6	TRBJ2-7	TGTGCCAGCAGCTTAGAGCCGGCGGGGCGTGAAGGCTCCTACGAGCAGTACTTC	CASSLEPAGREGSYEQYF
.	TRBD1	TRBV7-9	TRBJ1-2	TGTTCCAGCAGCTTAGGGCAGGGGGCGAATGGCTACACCTTC	CSSSLGQGANGYTF
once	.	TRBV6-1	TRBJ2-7	TGTGCCAGCACCGGAGGCCCTAGGCGCGAGCAGTACTTC	CASTGGPRREQYF
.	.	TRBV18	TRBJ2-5	TGTGCCAGCTCACCTAACCGGGAGACCCAGTACTTC	CASSPNRETQYF
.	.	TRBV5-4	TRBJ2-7	TGTGCCAGCAGCTCCCGGTACGAGCAGTACTTC	CASSSRYEQYF
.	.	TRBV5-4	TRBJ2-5	TGTGCCAGCAGCCCCTTTTGGGCAGCTTCAACGAAGACCCAGTACTTC	CASSPFWAASTKTQYF
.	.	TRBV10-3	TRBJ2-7	TGTGCCATCAGTGGGACATCGTACGAGCAGTACTTC	CAISGTSYEQYF
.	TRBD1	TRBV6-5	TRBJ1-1	TGTGCCAGCAGACAGGGGGCTCACACTGAAGCTTTCTTT	CASRQGAHTEAFF
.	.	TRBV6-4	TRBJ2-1	TGTGCCAGCAGTGACGGGGGGGCGCGCAATGAGCAGTTCTTC	CASSDGGARNEQFF
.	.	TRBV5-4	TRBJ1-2	TGTGCCAGCAGCCCGGCAGGACAAGCTAACTATGGCTACACCTTC	CASSPAGQANYGYTF
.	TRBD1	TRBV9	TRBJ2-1	TGTGCCAGCAGCGTTCAGTCTGGGACAGCCTACAATGAGCAGTTCTTC	CASSVQSGTAYNEQFF
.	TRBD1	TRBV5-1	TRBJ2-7	TGCGCCAGCAGCCCGGTCGCGCTCGGGACAGGGGGTTACTCCTACGAGCAGTACTTC	CASSPVALGTGGYSYEQYF
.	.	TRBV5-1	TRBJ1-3	TGCGCCAGCTTTCCGGGTCCATCTCTCTCTGGAAACACCATATATTTT	CASFPGPSLSGNTIYF